Sequencing of this TCR beta chain was carried out in a study of T-cell reconstitution after alpha-beta-depleted transplantation in children (dated by TCRdb to the mid-2010s). Some background on the complete study: Using TCR repertoire profiling, the study quantitatively followed how T-cell immune reconstitution unfolded in children after TCRalphabeta/CD19-depleted allogeneic hematopoietic cell transplantation.

This clonotype was detected many times. Its antigen is not yet known. Per-base qualities were not stored, and no clone one base away is much larger. Trimmed from V: 5 bases; trimmed from J: 3 bases; junction bases lacking a gene match: 15. CDR1 SGHAT and CDR2 FQNNGV were looked up in the germline V gene. Inclusive of the bounding cysteine and phenylalanine, the CDR3 is 18 residues long. Only the CDR3 portion is preserved as DNA: 54 bases, with reading frame beginning at the first base. Receptor amplification or capture employed PCR. This sample was sequenced with an Illumina HiSeq 2500. TCR libraries were prepared with molecular barcoding, using unique molecular identifiers to normalize TCRbeta repertoire quantification. The public reads were quality trimmed at Q25 with fastp and then assembled into clones with MiXCR by TCRdb, keeping productive beta chains. Each record represents a unique CDR3 protein, reported with the most common genes and DNA among its rows. For this sample the table gives 85,000 to 120,000 distinct CDR3 sequences, of which about 8% were detected only once. The ten largest clones add up to around 15% of the sample.

Explained via the paper, the treatment or condition label denotes: allogeneic hematopoietic cell transplantation with graft depleted of TCRalphabeta T cells and CD19 B cells. Transplant recipients were children who received TCRalphabeta/CD19-depleted allogeneic hematopoietic cell grafts. Findings and caveats that apply to the study as a whole: The apparently early alphabetaT-cell count recovery about two months after transplant was reportedly dependent on only several hundred rapidly expanded clones derived from non-depleted graft cells. In some patients, the high TCRbeta diversity seen at day 60 was put down to recipient T cells and intrathymic progenitors that had survived conditioning. Over subsequent months, a decline in hyperexpanded clone frequencies was noted, and after one year, T-cell counts and TCRbeta diversity were mostly ascribed to newly produced T cells.

The chain links TRBV11-2 with TRBJ2-3, with 9 bases aligning to TRBD1. This TCR was recovered from a boy between 2 and 10 years old with acute lymphoblastic leukemia, due to receive a stem cell transplant. Sequences were derived from PBMCs, sampled before TCRalphabeta/CD19-depleted stem cell transplant. This receptor has the CDR3 CASSPEGHRGRFTDTQYF. The DNA reads TGTGCCAGCAGCCCCGAGGGGCACAGGGGGCGATTTACAGATACGCAGTATTTT.